Listed here are 2 T cell receptor beta chains from one sample, sequenced in a study of blood T cells in healthy people across ages. Using a J-beta primer mix together with a sample-barcoded 5' primer, a second PCR was run for about 6 to 11 cycles. TCRdb called the 5' RACE reads again in MiXCR, with one record for every CDR3 protein. Altogether around 900,000 distinct CDR3 sequences are present, 25% to 30% being singletons, with the ten largest covering 17%. Material for sequencing was blood. The receptors derive from a woman older than 75 in good health.

In its sample, this clonotype was seen many times. This chain links TRBV28 with TRBJ1-2; tentative D call: TRBD1 (5 bases). Per germline, CDR1 MDHEN and CDR2 SYDVKM. V lost 6 bases, J lost 4 bases, and 12 bases lay in between. This CDR3 is 13 amino acids long. CDR3 in amino acids: CASRARQLYGYTF. The CDR3 coding sequence is TGTGCCAGCAGGGCCCGACAGCTCTATGGCTACACCTTC.

This clonotype was observed at least ten times. The chain combines TRBV6-5 with TRBJ2-3; TRBD1 aligns across 8 bases. The CDR3 runs to 14 residues. V lost 7 bases and J lost 1; bases outside the gene matches: 4. Germline CDR1 MNHEY, CDR2 SVGAGI. The CDR3 spells CASTKQGGTDTQYF. The CDR3 DNA follows: TGTGCCAGCACCAAACAGGGGGGCACAGATACGCAGTATTTT.